This TCR beta chain is drawn from a study of blood T cell repertoires in COVID-19. Sequencing used immunoSEQ multiplex PCR; TCRdb keeps in-frame clones, though not all of them. The sample includes 450,000 or so clones, about 92% of them seen just once. The germline CDR1 and CDR2 sequences are MDHEN and SYDVKM. The trim removed 6 bases at V and 0 bases at J, leaving 4 bases unmatched. This CDR3 spans 16 amino acids. The sequenced sample consisted of PBMCs or T cells enriched from blood (not recorded which). The chain links TRBV28 to TRBJ2-7; TRBD2 matches at 14 bases. The TCR was taken from a man between 18 and 29 years old who had recovered from COVID-19. The CDR3 loop is CASSRGLAGGSYEQYF. The CDR3 nucleotides are TGTGCCAGCAGCCGCGGACTAGCGGGGGGCTCCTACGAGCAGTACTTC. Full variable domain (missing parts from reference TRBV28 and TRBJ2-7): DVKVTQSSRYLVKRTGEKVFLECVQDMDHENMFWYRQDPGLGLRLIYFSYDVKMKEKGDIPEGYSVSREKKERFSLILESASTNQTSMYLCASSRGLAGGSYEQYFGPGTRLTVT.